The source of this TCR beta chain is a study of T cells in tumors after PD-1 blockade. Across the study: Peripheral blood samples averaged approximately 35,000 unique clonotypes and some 120,000 templates.

The ends were cut back, 4 bases at V and 5 bases at J, with 6 bases in the middle. Germline V gene sequence: CDR1 MNHNY, CDR2 SVGAGI (reference sequence). This CDR3 spans 12 amino acids. The method was immunoSEQ multiplex PCR; TCRdb's version includes in-frame clones alone and lacks a portion of them. Of approximately 34,000 clones listed, approximately 73% are singletons. V gene TRBV6-6 combines with J gene TRBJ1-5; unclear D gene. The TCR sequence derives from a human donor with basal cell carcinoma. This specimen was PBMCs, taken after anti-PD-1 treatment. Here the CDR3 reads CASSSDDQPQHF. CDR3 nucleotides: TGTGCCAGCAGTTCCGATGATCAGCCCCAGCATTTT.